The present entry profiles one T cell receptor (beta chain) with its context. Its antigen is currently not known. Nothing much larger sits one base from this clone, and base qualities are not available. This specimen belongs to a study of blood T cell repertoires in COVID-19 (TCRdb year 2020). Study-wide context: The collaborator samples originated in the United States, Italy and Spain and spanned the acute and convalescent phases of COVID-19. The dataset comprised deeply sampled blood TCRbeta repertoires from subjects exposed to, actively infected with, or recovered from COVID-19. The repertoires were released in a freely available public database intended as a resource for research on the immune response to SARS-CoV-2. Where available, HLA class I and class II types were taken from metadata supplied by the sample provider and were not determined by assay-based typing. Samples were obtained from the ongoing ImmuneRACE study (first 160 participants) and from approximately 1,200 subjects provided by 6 global collaborators. Sample metadata almost always included a de-identified subject ID, COVID-19 status, age in years and sex. The prospective study material was composed of cDNA or gDNA derived from T cells, B-cell-depleted T cells, or PBMCs. Overall study results and their limits: The quantity of clinical and demographic metadata differed by source and by participant and was supplied without curation.

Enrolling through a virtual design, the prospective study's participants ranged in age from about 18 to 100 years and lived across roughly 23 United States geographic areas. To assign participants to cohorts, the prospective study relied on clinical history that participants themselves reported in a screening survey and a study questionnaire. For ImmuneRACE Cohort 3, a participant was defined as recovered based on two consecutive negative NP/OP PCR tests, clearance by a healthcare professional, or resolution of symptoms. Each participant in the prospective study had whole blood, serum and a nasopharyngeal or oropharyngeal swab collected by mobile phlebotomists. Prospective study participants could optionally give additional blood draws and questionnaires over an approximately 2-month period. Blood samples from the prospective study were shipped frozen or at room temperature prior to DNA extraction.

TCRbeta CDR3 regions were amplified from genomic DNA by means of the immunoSEQ Assay, a bias-controlled multiplex PCR. In the original analysis: Within the assay, amplification of reference gene primers was used to estimate how many nucleated cells each sample contained. Sequence reads were collapsed and filtered to measure the absolute abundance of every unique TCRbeta CDR3 rearrangement. For each sample, productive Simpson clonality was calculated by taking the square root of Simpson's diversity index across productive rearrangements. In TCRdb, the immuneACCESS table is reduced to in-frame sequences with V and J assigned. These tables do not hold every clone; where another copy was compared, an unresolved V gene accounts for under half, and the others remain unexplained. V, J and clone size are those of that table, while D and trimming were read from the DNA. The sample table shows around 200,000 clones, and just under 90% are seen once. 1.2% of the sample goes to the ten largest clones.

This TCR came from a man aged 25-45 years who had recovered from COVID-19. The sequenced sample consisted of PBMCs or T cells enriched from blood (not recorded which).

The CDR3 protein is CASSPQVRQPQHF. Here is the DNA: TGTGCCAGTAGCCCGCAGGTTAGACAGCCCCAGCATTTT. This receptor chain uses TRBV19 and TRBJ1-5; no D gene can be assigned with confidence. From cysteine to phenylalanine, the CDR3 is 13 amino acids long. Of the read, only the CDR3 DNA is kept; its 39 bases are in frame from base 1. CDR1 LNHDA and CDR2 SQIVND are derived from the germline V gene (reference sequence). V gives up 6 bases and J gives up 7 bases, and the segment between their germline ends measures 13 bases.